This T cell receptor (beta chain) was recovered during a study of T-cell memory formation after mild COVID-19. V was shortened by 7 bases and J by 4 bases, with 17 bases between the two germline ends. The CDR3 length is 15 residues. Looked up from germline, CDR1 is MNHEY and CDR2 is SVGEGT. Each CDR3 protein gets one entry after TCRdb re-called the 5' RACE reads with MiXCR. The sample holds around 530,000 distinct CDR3 sequences, 20% to 25% seen once. This clonotype has a handful of counts. The sequenced sample was PBMCs or a T cell subset sorted from them (not recorded which). This TCR was sampled from an adult woman who had mild COVID-19 (a few samples of this study predate the infection). Cell type and time point are not known. The rearrangement links TRBV6-2 or TRBV6-3 to TRBJ2-1, with D perhaps matching TRBD1 (5 bases). The CDR3 bases are TGTGCCAGCACCGATTGGGGCTCTGATTACAATGAGCAGTTCTTC. This encodes CASTDWGSDYNEQFF.